Listed here is a single T cell receptor (beta chain). This clonotype was seen more than once but under ten times. Its antigen target is currently unknown. No qualities accompany the bases; no much larger clone lies one base away. V gives up 1 base and J gives up 4 bases, and the segment between their germline ends measures 13 bases. CDR1 is given as DFQATT and CDR2 as SNEGSKA, both from the germline V gene (reference sequence). The CDR3 starts with the cysteine, ends with the phenylalanine, and has 14 residues. The sequence is cut down to CDR3 DNA, 42 bases in frame from base 1. The data belong to a study of blood T cells in healthy people across ages (dated by TCRdb to the mid-2010s). The study in broad terms: In model experiments, template switching captured roughly one uniquely barcoded TCR beta cDNA molecule for every two T cells. To track age-related changes in TCR beta repertoire diversity, the study relied on deep sequencing normalized with unique cDNA molecular identifiers. The donors were split into four age groups: young (average about 15 years), middle-aged (about 40), aged (approximately 60) and long-lived (approximately 80). To avoid experimental bias, donors of different ages were spread randomly across the sequencing lanes. For two donors (one aged 18 to 29 and one aged 80 or older), the study analyzed two additional independent replicas of 1 million unique cDNA reads from the same blood draw. Summary of the overall study and its limitations: There was a strong correlation between observed TCR beta diversity and the percentage of naive T cells measured by flow cytometry. Estimates of total diversity based on one million sequenced T cells were regarded as lower bounds and as underestimates. Observed TCR beta diversity per million T cells fell roughly linearly with age, and a significant reduction was already apparent by age roughly 40. The long-lived group showed more naive CD4+ T cells, fewer expanded clones and increased TCR diversity than the aged group, suggesting age selection. Because the CMV infection status of the donors was unknown, age-related changes in expanded clonotypes may potentially have been confounded. Since profiling was done on bulk unsorted PBMCs, naive and antigen-experienced compartments could not be conclusively compared.

Library preparation used 5' RACE. These reads were obtained on an Illumina HiSeq 2500. The second PCR ran for roughly 7 to 12 cycles and used a J-beta primer mix along with a sample-barcoded 5' primer. Each TCR beta cDNA molecule received a unique molecular identifier from a template-switch 5' adaptor carrying 12 random nucleotides. Each sample yielded at least 3 million CDR3-containing paired-end reads. First-strand cDNA was synthesized from all RNA with the Mint cDNA synthesis kit, primed by a TRBC-specific oligonucleotide. All cDNA was treated with uracil-DNA glycosylase and then went through a first 18-cycle PCR with the universal primers M1SS and BC2_uni_R. From the authors' description of their analysis: Normalization of each sample was performed by random selection of 1 million high-quality reads, each carrying a distinct molecular identifier. Reads sharing molecular identifiers were discarded rather than binned into consensus sequences. MiTCR, with a Q25 quality threshold and the strictest error-elimination algorithm, was used for CDR3 identification, clonotype clustering and error correction. A nonparametric unseen species model using Euler transformation provided a lower-bound estimate of total TCR beta diversity. TCRdb reprocessed the public reads (quality trimming at Q25 with fastp, clone calling with MiXCR) and kept in-frame beta chains. Records with the same CDR3 protein are collapsed into one entry carrying the most frequent genes and DNA. It is TCRdb's table, rather than the study itself, that gives the V and J calls and clone size. In this sample the table shows about 800,000 distinct CDR3 sequences, 58% of which occur a single time. Approximately 20% of the sample belongs to the ten largest clones.

Systemically healthy Caucasian individuals from Russia, 39 in total and aged about 6 to 90 years, were included as donors. Each donor gave ten milliliters of peripheral blood, drawn into EDTA-treated Vacutainer tubes. Ficoll-Paque density-gradient centrifugation was used to isolate PBMCs, with at least 7 million per sample. Total RNA, at least 6 micrograms per sample, was extracted from PBMCs with Trizol reagent. Naive CD45RAhigh/CD27high T cell percentages were measured by flow cytometry on a PBMC aliquot from every donor. This receptor was obtained from a man younger than 40 in good health. The sequence joins TRBV20-1 to TRBJ2-5; the D element might be TRBD1 or TRBD2, as each aligns at 6 bases. The sample was blood. DNA sequence: TGCAGTGCTAGAGCGGGGGACAACTCAGAGACCCAGTACTTC. The translation is CSARAGDNSETQYF.